At least ten counts were recorded for the clone carrying this T cell receptor beta chain. Its antigen is as yet unknown. In making diagnoses, clinical symptoms, serum thyroxine and TRAb, thyroid ultrasound and orbital computed tomography were all used. Using RNA transcripts as the source, TCR beta CDR3 regions were amplified. Initially, a first-round RT-PCR of the TCR CDR3 employed the HTBI primer set. TCRdb passed the multiplex PCR reads through MiXCR, listing each CDR3 protein once. Counted here are fewer than 750,000 distinct CDR3 sequences, roughly 15% occurring once; the ten biggest clones make up about an eighth. The CDR3 runs 17 residues. The V and J ends lost 1 base and 7 bases, in that order; junction bases with no gene match: 11. Per the germline V gene, CDR1 is SGHRS and CDR2 is YFSETQ. The sample is drawn from a study of T cells in Graves' hyperthyroidism and ophthalmopathy. Study-wide findings and caveats: A median around six months before onset, the model predicted ophthalmopathy. Blood samples included most of the expanded thyroid clonotypes exceeding 0.001.

The chain couples TRBV5-1 to TRBJ2-1; TRBD2 matches 10 bases. The clonotype comes from a woman aged 50 to 65 with Graves' ophthalmopathy. Material for sequencing was blood. The CDR3 reads CASSLLQREGLGNEQFF. The CDR3 DNA follows: TGCGCCAGCAGCTTGTTACAGCGGGAGGGCCTTGGGAATGAGCAGTTCTTC.